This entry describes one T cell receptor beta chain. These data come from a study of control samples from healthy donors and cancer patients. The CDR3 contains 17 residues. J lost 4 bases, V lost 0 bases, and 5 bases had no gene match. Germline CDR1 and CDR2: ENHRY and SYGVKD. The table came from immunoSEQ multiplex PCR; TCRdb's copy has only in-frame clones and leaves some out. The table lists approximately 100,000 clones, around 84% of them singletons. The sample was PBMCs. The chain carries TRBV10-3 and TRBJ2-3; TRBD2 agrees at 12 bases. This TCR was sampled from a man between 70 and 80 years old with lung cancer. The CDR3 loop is CAISESPSGGGPDTQYF. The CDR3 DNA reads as TGTGCCATCAGTGAGTCCCCTAGCGGGGGGGGACCAGATACGCAGTATTTT.